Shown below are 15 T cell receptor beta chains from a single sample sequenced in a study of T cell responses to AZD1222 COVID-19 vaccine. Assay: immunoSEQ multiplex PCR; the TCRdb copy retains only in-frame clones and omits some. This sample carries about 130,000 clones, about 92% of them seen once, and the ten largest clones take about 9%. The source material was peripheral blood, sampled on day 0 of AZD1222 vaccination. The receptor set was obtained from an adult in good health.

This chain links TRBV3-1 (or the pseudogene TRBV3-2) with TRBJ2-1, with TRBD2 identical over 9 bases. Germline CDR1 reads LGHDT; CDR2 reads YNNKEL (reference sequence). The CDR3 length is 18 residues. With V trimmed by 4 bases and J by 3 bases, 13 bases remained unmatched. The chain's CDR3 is CASSPLIAGGLFYNEQFF. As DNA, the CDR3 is TGTGCCAGCAGCCCCTTAATTGCGGGGGGGCTCTTCTACAATGAGCAGTTCTTC.

For the CDR3, the DNA is TGTGCCAGCAGTTACACAGGAGGTATGAACACTGAAGCTTTCTTT. Translation: CASSYTGGMNTEAFF. The genes are TRBV6-5 and TRBJ1-1; D may be TRBD1 (5 bases). The CDR3 spans 15 residues. V dropped 2 bases and J dropped 0 bases, with 10 bases sitting between them. Germline CDR1 reads MNHEY; CDR2 reads SVGAGI.

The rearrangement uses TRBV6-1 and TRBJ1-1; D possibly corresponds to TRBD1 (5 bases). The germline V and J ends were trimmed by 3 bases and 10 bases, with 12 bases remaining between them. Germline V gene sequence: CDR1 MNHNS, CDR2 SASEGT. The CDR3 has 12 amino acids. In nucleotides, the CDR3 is TGTGCCAGCAGTGACAGGGTTTTGGTAGCTTTCTTT. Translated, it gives CASSDRVLVAFF.

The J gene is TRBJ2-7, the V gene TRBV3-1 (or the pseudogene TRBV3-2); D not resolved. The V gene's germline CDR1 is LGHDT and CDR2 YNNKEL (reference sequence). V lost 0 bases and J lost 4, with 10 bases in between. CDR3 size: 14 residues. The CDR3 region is CASSQDVGLYEQYF. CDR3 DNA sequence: TGTGCCAGCAGCCAAGACGTGGGGTTGTACGAGCAGTACTTC.

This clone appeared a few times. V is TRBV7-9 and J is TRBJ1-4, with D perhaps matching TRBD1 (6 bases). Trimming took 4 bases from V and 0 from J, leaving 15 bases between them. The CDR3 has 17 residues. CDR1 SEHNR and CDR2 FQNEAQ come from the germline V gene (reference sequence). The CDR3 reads CASSSTFSGATNEKLFF. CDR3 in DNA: TGTGCCAGCAGCTCAACTTTTTCAGGGGCAACTAATGAAAAACTGTTTTTT.

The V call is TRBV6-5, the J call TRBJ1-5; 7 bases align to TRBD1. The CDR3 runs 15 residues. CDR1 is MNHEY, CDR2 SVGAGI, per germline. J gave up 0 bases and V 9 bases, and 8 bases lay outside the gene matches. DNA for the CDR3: TGTGCCAGAACGGGGACAGAATATAGCAATCAGCCCCAGCATTTT. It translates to CARTGTEYSNQPQHF.

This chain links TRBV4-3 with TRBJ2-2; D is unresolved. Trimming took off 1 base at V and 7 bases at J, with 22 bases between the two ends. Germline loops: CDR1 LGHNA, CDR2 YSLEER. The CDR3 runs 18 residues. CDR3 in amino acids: CASSQVVSRRYIVGELFF. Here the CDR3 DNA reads TGCGCCAGCAGCCAAGTTGTCTCCCGCCGGTATATCGTCGGGGAGCTGTTTTTT.

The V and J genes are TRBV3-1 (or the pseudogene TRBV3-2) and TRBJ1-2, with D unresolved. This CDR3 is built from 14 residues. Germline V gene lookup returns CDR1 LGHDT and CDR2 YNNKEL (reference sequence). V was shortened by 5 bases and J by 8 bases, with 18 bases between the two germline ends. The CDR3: CASSFYSHTSGYTF. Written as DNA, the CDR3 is TGTGCCAGCAGCTTTTACTCGCATACCTCCGGCTACACCTTC.

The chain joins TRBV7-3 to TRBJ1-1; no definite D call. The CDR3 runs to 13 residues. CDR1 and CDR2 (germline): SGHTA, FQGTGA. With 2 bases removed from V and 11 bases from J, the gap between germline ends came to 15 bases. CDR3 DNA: TGTGCCAGCAGCTTATGGCCGGGCGATGCGGCTTTCTTT. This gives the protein CASSLWPGDAAFF.

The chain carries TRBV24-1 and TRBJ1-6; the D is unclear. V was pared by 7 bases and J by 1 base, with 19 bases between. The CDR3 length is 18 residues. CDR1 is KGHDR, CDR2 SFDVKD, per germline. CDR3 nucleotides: TGTGCCACCAGACCCGGCCCAAGGGAGGGATCCTATAATTCACCCCTCCACTTT. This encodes CATRPGPREGSYNSPLHF.

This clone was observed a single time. CDR3 sequence: CASRKTGVANQPQHF. CDR3 in DNA: TGTGCCAGCAGGAAAACAGGGGTAGCAAATCAGCCCCAGCATTTT. The rearrangement uses TRBV5-6 and TRBJ1-5; 7 bases agree with TRBD1. Trimming removed 5 bases from V and 4 bases from J; junction bases left unmatched: 9. Looked up from germline, CDR1 is SGHDT and CDR2 is YYEEEE. This CDR3 is 15 amino acids long.

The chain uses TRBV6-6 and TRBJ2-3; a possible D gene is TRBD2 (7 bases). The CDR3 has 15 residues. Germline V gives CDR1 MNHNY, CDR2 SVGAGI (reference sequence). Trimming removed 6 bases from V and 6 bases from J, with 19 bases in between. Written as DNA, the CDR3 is TGTGCCAGCAGCCAACAGGGCGGGGGTACGGATACGCAGTATTTT. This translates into CASSQQGGGTDTQYF.

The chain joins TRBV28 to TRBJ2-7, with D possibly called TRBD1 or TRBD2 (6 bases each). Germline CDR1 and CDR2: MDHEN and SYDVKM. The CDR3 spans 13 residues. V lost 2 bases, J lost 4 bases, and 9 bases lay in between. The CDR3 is CASSLRRGYEQYF. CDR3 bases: TGTGCCAGCAGTTTAAGGAGGGGGTACGAGCAGTACTTC.

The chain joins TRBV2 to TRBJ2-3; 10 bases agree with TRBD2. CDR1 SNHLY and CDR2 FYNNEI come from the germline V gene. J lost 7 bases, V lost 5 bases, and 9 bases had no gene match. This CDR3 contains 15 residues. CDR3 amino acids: CASSPGTSEGNTQYF. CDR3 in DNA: TGTGCCAGCAGTCCCGGGACTAGCGAGGGAAATACGCAGTATTTT. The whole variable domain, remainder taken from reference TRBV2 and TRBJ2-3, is EPEVTQTPSHQVTQMGQEVILRCVPISNHLYFYWYRQILGQKVEFLVSFYNNEISEKSEIFDDQFSVERPDGSNFTLKIRSTKLEDSAMYFCASSPGTSEGNTQYFGPGTRLTVL.

The CDR3 nucleotides read TGTGCCGAATCCAGCGGGGGGGCAATAGATACGCAGTATTTT. It yields the protein CAESSGGAIDTQYF. J is TRBJ2-3 and V is TRBV5-4; TRBD2 aligns across 10 bases. CDR1 SGHNT and CDR2 YYREEE come from the germline V gene (reference sequence). Trimming removed 10 bases from V and 5 bases from J; junction bases left unmatched: 10. CDR3 size: 14 residues. The complete variable domain, with remaining parts taken from reference TRBV5-4 and TRBJ2-3, reads ETGVTQSPTHLIKTRGQQVTLRCSSQSGHNTVSWYQQALGQGPQFIFQYYREEENGRGNFPPRFSGLQFPNYSSELNVNALELDDSALYLCAESSGGAIDTQYFGPGTRLTVL.